The rows below give T cell receptor beta chains drawn from one sample of a study of a mutant IDH1 vaccine in newly diagnosed glioma. This table comes from immunoSEQ multiplex PCR, and its TCRdb copy is limited to in-frame clones, with some not included. The table lists 45,000 to 60,000 clones, around nine tenths of them singletons, with around 5.7% in the top ten. Antigens of these TCRs are unknown. Sequenced material: PBMCs, taken from a glioma patient whose treatment included an IDH1 peptide vaccine. These receptors all come from a woman aged 40 to 50 with glioma. CDR3s include the opening cysteine and the closing phenylalanine or tryptophan. Rows give clone size only sometimes, using once, few, many, or a class for an expanded clone.

len,v_gene,abundance,CDR3aa
15,TRBV10-3,-,CAISSGEMIADTQYF
11,TRBV7-2,-,CASSPPQGYTF
12,TRBV27,-,CASSFGGDGYTF
15,TRBV7-2,-,CASSLVSFSNTEAFF
15,TRBV7-9,-,CASSSTRGPKNEQFF
15,TRBV19,-,CASSIPGGESYEQYF
18,TRBV7-2,-,CASSLPLTSGISTDTQYF
13,TRBV4-1,-,CASSQVGFQPQHF
14,TRBV6-1,-,CASSVERGRTEAFF
14,TRBV6-5,-,CASSYDAVETEAFF
12,TRBV28,few,CAVCEANTEAFF
13,TRBV4-1,-,CASSQAVPETQYF
15,TRBV7-2,-,CASSLVLTNTGELFF
14,TRBV2,few,CATPKDSQNTEAFF
13,TRBV25-1,-,CASSDNRAYEQYF
15,TRBV7-2,-,CASSLEQGVNYGYTF
12,TRBV2,-,CASRYGGLEQFF
18,TRBV7-2,-,CASSLMGGLAGNPYEQYF